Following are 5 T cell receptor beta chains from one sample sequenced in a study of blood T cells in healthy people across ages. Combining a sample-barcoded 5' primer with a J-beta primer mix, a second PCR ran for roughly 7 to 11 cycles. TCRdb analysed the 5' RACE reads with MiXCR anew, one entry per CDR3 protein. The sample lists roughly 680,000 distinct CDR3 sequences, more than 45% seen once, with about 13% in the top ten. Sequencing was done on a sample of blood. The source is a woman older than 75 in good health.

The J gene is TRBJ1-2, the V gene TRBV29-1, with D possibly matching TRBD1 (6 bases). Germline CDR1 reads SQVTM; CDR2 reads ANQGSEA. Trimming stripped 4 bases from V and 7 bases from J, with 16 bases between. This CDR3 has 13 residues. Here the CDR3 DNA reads TGCAGCGTTGGGGGGGCCCAAGGGGGTGGCTACACCTTC. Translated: CSVGGAQGGGYTF.

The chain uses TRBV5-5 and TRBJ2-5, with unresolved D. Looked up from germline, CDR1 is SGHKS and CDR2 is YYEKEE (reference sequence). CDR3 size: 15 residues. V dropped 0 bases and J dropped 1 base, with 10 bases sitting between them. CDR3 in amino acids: CASSLVPVIQETQYF. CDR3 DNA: TGTGCCAGCAGCTTGGTTCCAGTTATCCAAGAGACCCAGTACTTC.

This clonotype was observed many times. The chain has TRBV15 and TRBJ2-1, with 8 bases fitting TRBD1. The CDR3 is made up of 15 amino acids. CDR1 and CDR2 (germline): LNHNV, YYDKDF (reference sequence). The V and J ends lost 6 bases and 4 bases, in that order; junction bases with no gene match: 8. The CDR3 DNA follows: TGTGCCACCAGGACAGGGGACCGGGAATACAATGAGCAGTTCTTC. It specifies CATRTGDREYNEQFF.

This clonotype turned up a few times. This CDR3 is CASSLAINRPQHF. The CDR3 DNA sequence: TGTGCCAGCAGCTTAGCGATAAACCGGCCCCAGCATTTT. This chain connects TRBV7-8 to TRBJ1-5; unclear D gene. CDR1 and CDR2 (germline): SGHVS, FQNEAQ. Trimming pared 0 bases from V and 9 bases from J, leaving 9 bases between. The CDR3 consists of 13 residues.

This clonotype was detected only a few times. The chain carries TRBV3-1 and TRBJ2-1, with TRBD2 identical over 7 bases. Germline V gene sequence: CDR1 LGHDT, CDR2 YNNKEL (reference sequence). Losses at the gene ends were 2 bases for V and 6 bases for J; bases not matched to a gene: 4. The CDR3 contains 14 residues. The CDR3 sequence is CASSQRGGGNEQFF. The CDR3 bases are TGTGCCAGCAGCCAACGGGGCGGGGGCAATGAGCAGTTCTTC.